Detailed here is one TCR beta chain. Its ends do not fully match the called genes, so a read error is possible. The read finishes 3 residues shy of the CDR3 end, and the germline J gene is used to complete it. This record comes from a study of T cells in women clearing cervical HPV infection. CDR1 is KGHSH and CDR2 is LQKENI in the germline V gene. CDR3 length equals 17 residues. Here immunoSEQ multiplex PCR was the method, and the copy in TCRdb shows in-frame clones only, minus some. This sample's table has roughly 36,000 clones. What was sequenced was blood buffy coat. This receptor was identified in a woman between 18 and 70 years old with a cervical HPV16 infection that either progressed to CIN3+ or cleared (not recorded which). The chain employs TRBV18 and TRBJ2-7; TRBD2 matches at 10 bases. CDR3 sequence: CASSPPGAGGLNYEQYF. The covered CDR3 bases are TGTGCCAGCTCGCCACCGGGAGCGGGAGGGCTCAACTACGAG. Variable domain in full (rest from reference TRBV18 and TRBJ2-7): NAGVMQNPRHLVRRRGQEARLRCSPMKGHSHVYWYRQLPEEGLKFMVYLQKENIIDESGMPKERFSAEFPKEGPSILRIQQVVRGDSAAYFCASSPPGAGGLNYEQYFGPGTRLTVT.